The clone carrying this TCR beta chain was observed a handful of times. The antigen is undetermined. These data originate in a study of beta chain features in type 1 diabetes. Notes on the study in general: TCRB CDR3s were moderately but significantly shorter in Type 1 diabetes patients in all four CD4+ subsets.

The V and J ends lost 4 bases and 15 bases, in that order; junction bases with no gene match: 11. This CDR3 has 13 residues. CDR1 and CDR2 (germline): SGHRS, YFSETQ. The whole isolated RNA underwent reverse transcription, so sequencing captured expressed TCRB transcripts. The method was immunoSEQ multiplex PCR; TCRdb's version includes in-frame clones alone and lacks a portion of them. The table lists hundreds of thousands of clones, about 15% of them singletons. The chain combines TRBV5-1 with TRBJ2-1; 9 bases are a match to TRBD1. The sequence was obtained from a man aged 18 to 29 with type 1 diabetes. Sequencing used naive CD4+ T cells from blood. CDR3: CASSDMGTGLPFF. CDR3 coding DNA: TGCGCCAGCAGCGATATGGGGACAGGGCTCCCGTTCTTC. The variable domain in full, with the rest retrieved from reference TRBV5-1 and TRBJ2-1, is KAGVTQTPRYLIKTRGQQVTLSCSPISGHRSVSWYQQTPGQGLQFLFEYFSETQRNKGNFPGRFSGRQFSNSRSEMNVSTLELGDSALYLCASSDMGTGLPFFGPGTRLTVL.